This T cell receptor beta chain came from a study of cytomegalovirus exposure and HLA in healthy donors (dated by TCRdb to 2015 to 2018). About the study as a whole: According to an earlier analysis of several hundred of the donors, roughly 180 million T cells yielded 120 million or so unique TCR beta sequences and about 280 Gb of sequence data. Donor age, sex, ethnicity and CMV serostatus were collected together with the repertoire data. All discovery cohort repertoires had been generated using a single sequencing platform. An early release covering roughly 600 HLA-typed donors comprised about 290 gigabases of sequencing data and 65 million to 100 million unique TCR sequences. The study aimed to test whether cataloging public T cell receptors could reveal signatures of past pathogen exposure. In an earlier analysis of more than 550 of the donors, high-throughput TCR beta sequencing was used to judge whether each TCR beta V gene segment behaved as functional or pseudogenic. A later analysis re-analyzed previously published TCR beta repertoires from about 730 donors and added high-resolution HLA genotyping to study TCR occurrence patterns. Among about 390 genotyped donors of the cohort, an average of approximately 240,000 unique TCR beta nucleotide sequences were sequenced per donor, 15% to 20% of them non-productive. Roughly 5 DR-DQ haplotypes were treated as single units for association and clustering because of strong linkage in the cohort. The genetic ancestry cluster associated with self-reported Caucasian donors included 80% to 90% of the roughly 410 genotyped donors. The number of typed donors differed by locus: roughly 629-640 for A, B, C, DRB1 and DQB1; some 500 for DQA1; 606 for DPA1; and around 450 for DPB1. A later genetic analysis used genome-wide SNP genotypes for about 60% of the roughly 700 donors, treating that subset as a discovery cohort. To predict cytomegalovirus infection status, the study combined high-throughput TCR immunosequencing, statistical association of individual TCRs with disease status, and machine learning. Rather than using new phenotypic data, the later analysis identified candidate immune exposures from TCR beta sequences and from how often those sequences occurred across donors. Using immunosequencing, the study profiled T cell repertoires from 500 to 800 subjects and related those repertoires to cytomegalovirus serostatus. Besides the first cohort of more than 650 subjects, a separate validation cohort made up of 120 different subjects was used. HLA typing covered class I and class II loci at four-digit resolution. What the research found in general, with its limitations: Linkage disequilibrium might explain the correlated functional status among segregating V segments, but an unknown experimental factor could not be excluded. Fewer than 20 rarely observed V segments, including chromosome 9 orphons, were excluded from the earlier analysis of approximately 500 of the donors because counts were too low. A later analysis found that TCR association rates varied across HLA loci, with DRB1 alleles showing the most associated TCRs and HLA-C alleles the fewest. In a later genetic analysis, fewer N-insertions in productive TCRs were reported among donors in an Asian-associated ancestry cluster than the roughly 640-donor mean. A few of the identified cytomegalovirus-associated TCR beta chains were confirmed in vitro to be specific for cytomegalovirus antigens. The only immune exposure information available for the cohort was CMV serostatus. In both the original and validation cohorts, the classifier was reported to diagnose cytomegalovirus status with high specificity and sensitivity. Sequencing depth was assumed to be roughly uniform across donors in the presence/absence analyses, though that assumption may not hold. The study listed 164 TCR beta chains as associated with cytomegalovirus. Because HLA typing was missing for some donors at each locus, association tests included only the typed subset. The 87-base-pair reads could not distinguish some IMGT-functional V segments, including TRBV6-2 and TRBV6-3, so those segments were excluded. Compared with equally common non-associated chains, HLA-associated TCR beta chains in a later analysis were more clonally expanded and had lower generation probabilities. A group of highly shared sequence variants was considered likely to be a technical artifact of the sequencing pipeline. V-gene and J-gene trimming of TCR beta chains was associated with a missense DCLRE1C variant in a later genetic analysis, and the association was replicated in an independent cohort. The cohort was sequenced for TCR beta chains only, and without alpha or paired-chain data the features that could be detected were limited. Strong co-occurrence of HLA alleles, especially DR and DQ, made assigning TCR associations to individual alleles difficult. Most TCR sequences were seen in very few donors, while some public TCRs were found in many individuals. A further reported finding was that TCR beta sequences accurately predicted the HLA-A and HLA-B alleles for most subjects in the first cohort. According to the authors, the approach could potentially be generalized to other disease states and immunological phenotypes. According to a later analysis, most CMV-associated TCR beta chains appeared to be HLA-restricted, and the HLA associations seemed to be driven largely by CMV exposure. In an earlier analysis of some 550 of the donors, most TCR beta V segments were observed in productive rearrangements about 87% or about 30% of the time, broadly matching IMGT annotations. In a later analysis, some 17,000 TCR beta sequences were associated with specific HLA alleles at a false discovery rate of 0.05. According to a later analysis, parvovirus B19, influenza, CMV and Epstein-Barr virus appeared linked to several top co-occurrence clusters.

The CDR3 goes from the cysteine to the phenylalanine over 15 residues. The only DNA kept is the CDR3, 45 bases in frame from the first base. CDR1 and CDR2 are read off the germline V gene as LGHNA and YSLEER. V was cut back by 1 base and J by 3 bases, leaving a gap of 13 bases between them. Comments on this clone: This clone's antigen is unknown. Base qualities were left out, and no much larger clone turns up one base away.

Libraries were made using the immunoSEQ multiplex PCR assay. A mixture of 60 forward primers for TCR Vbeta segments and 13 reverse primers for TCR Jbeta segments was used in the multiplex PCR. The CDR3 region of rearranged TCR beta genes was amplified from genomic DNA by a multiplex PCR assay. On the Illumina HiSeq System, the amplified TCR beta libraries were sequenced as 87-base-pair reads. The paper's processing steps were these. Across the 500 to 750 repertoires, a later analysis counted tens of millions of unique TCR beta chains, 9.5 million to 12 million of which were shared by at least two donors. Raw reads were error-corrected and collapsed into unique sequences by a nearest-neighbor algorithm in which closely related sequences were merged to remove PCR and sequencing errors. CDR3 sequences were aligned to IMGT reference sequences to assign V, D and J gene segments. For a sequence to be retained, at least a six-nucleotide match to both a V gene segment and a J gene segment was required. Rearrangements were called productive when the CDR3 lacked stop codons and stayed in frame with V and J; all others were non-productive. Following IMGT convention, CDR3 was defined as the stretch from the second conserved V-encoded cysteine up to the conserved J-encoded phenylalanine. The earlier analysis of about 640 of the donors excluded any sequence lacking an unambiguous match to a single V gene segment. An earlier analysis of over 450 of the donors classified V segments as functional when productive rearrangements were above 56.7% and as segregating when the standard deviation between donors was above 5%. To diagnose cytomegalovirus status from the catalog of TCR beta chain sequences, a statistical classification framework was built. A later analysis assigned V and J genes by comparing TCR nucleotide sequences with IMGT/GENE-DB human TR gene sequences. A later analysis assigned CDR3 sequences and most-parsimonious VDJ recombination scenarios with the TCRdist pipeline. A later analysis defined each TCR beta chain by its CDR3 amino acid sequence plus V-gene family, and excluded reads lacking a unique V-gene family. In a later analysis, 550 to 650 highly shared, low-generation-probability nucleotide sequences were removed to address suspected cross-contamination and a sequencing artifact. In a later analysis, a clonal expansion index was calculated for each public chain from normalized within-repertoire ranks of inferred template counts. Generation probabilities in a later analysis came from a VDJ recombination model fitted to out-of-frame rearrangements, and those results were checked against IGoR. A later analysis scored TCR-TCR, TCR-HLA and TCR-CMV co-occurrence with hypergeometric tests, applying a repertoire-size bias correction to TCR pairs. A later analysis estimated false discovery rates by permuting HLA or CMV assignments 20 times. In a later analysis, co-occurring TCRs were grouped with DBSCAN, and TCRdist sequence similarity was added when clustering was performed within HLA-allele-positive subsets. Co-occurrence clustering excluded repertoires with fewer than 30,000 or more than 120,000 public chains, plus five with anomalous nucleotide sharing. TCRdb limited this immuneACCESS table to in-frame rearrangements with V and J called. A share of clones is missing; checked studies link under half to unresolved V genes, and the rest is unexplained. V and J calls and clone size are as listed in that table; D and trimming were resolved from the DNA. This sample gives over 150,000 clones in total; 80% of them show up just once. Around a tenth of the sample is in the top ten clones.

The cohort consisted of 666 healthy bone marrow donors. At the time of sampling, every cohort member was nominally healthy, though immune exposures that went unrecorded were likely present. The donor tested CMV seropositive and was one of the 289 seropositive cohort members. A peripheral blood sample was provided by each donor, and peripheral blood mononuclear cells were used for TCR beta sequencing. Genomic DNA extraction from the blood cell samples was performed with the Qiagen DNeasy Blood Extraction Kit. This TCR derives from a man aged 18 to 30 in good health and CMV-seropositive. The rearrangement combines TRBV4-3 with TRBJ2-7; the D gene remains uncertain. The sequenced sample consisted of PBMCs. In nucleotide form, the sequence is TGCGCCAGCAGCCAAGGAGTCGGTAGTCACTACGAGCAGTACTTC. Its protein is CASSQGVGSHYEQYF.